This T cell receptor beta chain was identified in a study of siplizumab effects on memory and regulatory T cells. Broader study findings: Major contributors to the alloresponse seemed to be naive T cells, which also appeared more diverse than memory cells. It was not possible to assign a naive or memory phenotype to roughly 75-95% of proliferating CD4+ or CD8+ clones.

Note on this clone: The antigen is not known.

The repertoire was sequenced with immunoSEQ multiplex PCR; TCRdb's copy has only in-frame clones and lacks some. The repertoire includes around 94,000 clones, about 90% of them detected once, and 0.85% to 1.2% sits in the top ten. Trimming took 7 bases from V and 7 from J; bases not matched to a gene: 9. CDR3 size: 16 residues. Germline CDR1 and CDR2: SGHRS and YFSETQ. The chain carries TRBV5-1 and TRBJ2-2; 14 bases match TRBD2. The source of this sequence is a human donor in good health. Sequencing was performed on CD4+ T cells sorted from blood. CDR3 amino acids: CASRGTSGSLGGELFF. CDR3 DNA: TGCGCCAGCCGAGGGACTAGCGGGAGTCTAGGCGGGGAGCTGTTTTTT.